The 18 T cell receptor beta chains listed next were all sequenced from one sample in a study of cytomegalovirus exposure and HLA in healthy donors. Method: immunoSEQ multiplex PCR; TCRdb's copy keeps in-frame clones and lacks some. The data contain approximately 100,000 clones, 88% of them singletons. What was sequenced was PBMCs. Every receptor here comes from a woman between 18 and 29 years old in good health and CMV-seropositive.

V usage is TRBV7-9 and J usage is TRBJ1-1, with D possibly being TRBD1 (5 bases). The V end lost 2 bases, the J end lost 11 bases, and 9 bases lay between the germline ends. The CDR3 has 11 residues. Germline assignment: CDR1 SEHNR and CDR2 FQNEAQ (reference sequence). Written as DNA, the CDR3 is TGTGCCAGCAGCTTACAGGGTAGGGCTTTCTTT. Amino acids: CASSLQGRAFF.

This clone came up once. The chain is built from TRBV6-4 and TRBJ1-6; 7 nucleotides agree with TRBD1. The CDR3 loop spans 14 amino acids. Germline CDR1 reads MRHNA; CDR2 reads SNTAGT. V shed 5 bases, J shed 7 bases, and the junction held 5 bases outside the gene matches. The CDR3 nucleotides are TGTGCCAGCAGTCCCGGGACAGAGAATTCACCCCTCCACTTT. This sequence encodes CASSPGTENSPLHF.

The chain recombines TRBV4-1 with TRBJ2-3; D is possibly TRBD2 (5 bases). Looked up from germline, CDR1 is MGHRA and CDR2 is YSYEKL. The CDR3 totals 17 residues. The germline V and J ends were trimmed by 3 bases and 0 bases, with 16 bases remaining between them. The CDR3 loop is CASSQFGGLLSTDTQYF. CDR3 coding DNA: TGCGCCAGCAGCCAGTTCGGTGGACTTCTTAGCACAGATACGCAGTATTTT.

The V gene is TRBV28, the J gene TRBJ1-1; maybe TRBD1 (6 bases). Germline CDR1 and CDR2: MDHEN and SYDVKM. V dropped 6 bases and J dropped 7 bases, with 18 bases sitting between them. The CDR3 runs to 14 residues. Here the CDR3 DNA reads TGTGCCAGCAGCCCTGGGGACATTACCTTTGAAGCTTTCTTT. This encodes CASSPGDITFEAFF.

As DNA, the CDR3 is TGTGCCAGCAGTTTCACGTTCCGGGACAGCACCTACGAGCAGTACTTC. Encoded protein: CASSFTFRDSTYEQYF. V usage is TRBV6-5 and J usage is TRBJ2-7; 7 bases fit TRBD1. Germline V gene sequence: CDR1 MNHEY, CDR2 SVGAGI. CDR3 length: 16 residues. V gave up 4 bases and J gave up 2 bases; unmatched junction bases: 11.

This chain connects TRBV4-3 to TRBJ1-1; TRBD1 is a possible D gene (6 bases). The ends were cut back, 1 base at V and 6 bases at J, with 12 bases in the middle. Germline-derived CDR1 and CDR2 are LGHNA and YSLEER. The CDR3 extends over 14 amino acids. The DNA for the CDR3 is TGCGCCAGCAGCCAAGCCAGGGGCGCATCTGAAGCTTTCTTT. Its translation: CASSQARGASEAFF.

CDR3 nucleotides: TGTGCCACGGATGACGGCCAGGTCAGGGGGCCCCAGCATTTT. Translated: CATDDGQVRGPQHF. The chain couples TRBV10-3 to TRBJ1-5; maybe TRBD1 (6 bases). V was cut by 10 bases and J by 9 bases, with 22 bases left in between. CDR3 length: 14 amino acids. From germline, CDR1 is ENHRY and CDR2 SYGVKD.

This chain connects TRBV7-2 to TRBJ2-5; D not certain. V was cut by 0 bases and J by 1 base, with 9 bases left in between. The CDR3 has 15 amino acids. CDR1 and CDR2 (germline): SGHTA, FQGNSA. DNA for the CDR3: TGTGCCAGCAGCTTAGCCCCAGGTATCCAAGAGACCCAGTACTTC. It specifies CASSLAPGIQETQYF.

The rearrangement joins TRBV7-8 to TRBJ1-3; no clear D. Trimming shortened V by 5 bases and J by 0 bases, and 14 bases separated the two germline ends. CDR1 is SGHVS and CDR2 is FQNEAQ in the germline V gene. The CDR3 sequence is 16 residues long. The CDR3 spells CASSAYSASSGNTIYF. The CDR3 DNA follows: TGTGCCAGCAGCGCATACAGTGCCAGCTCTGGAAACACCATATATTTT.

J is TRBJ2-1 and V is TRBV4-2, with D maybe TRBD2 (6 bases). There are 16 residues in the CDR3. V lost 0 bases to trimming and J lost 0 bases, with 9 bases between them. The germline CDR1 and CDR2 sequences are LGHNA and YNFKEQ. The CDR3, as DNA: TGTGCCAGCAGCCAAGACCTAGCGAGCTCCTACAATGAGCAGTTCTTC. This translates into CASSQDLASSYNEQFF.

This clone was detected a few times. V is TRBV7-9 and J is TRBJ2-1; D not resolved. The CDR3 length is 11 residues. Per germline, CDR1 SEHNR and CDR2 FQNEAQ (reference sequence). V was trimmed by 5 bases and J by 6 bases, leaving 5 bases between them. The CDR3 region has the DNA TGTGCCAGCAGCCGTTCCAATGAGCAGTTCTTC. Translating gives CASSRSNEQFF.

The rearrangement links TRBV6-5 to TRBJ1-2; TRBD1 matches 12 bases. Germline-derived CDR1 and CDR2 are MNHEY and SVGAGI. V lost 0 bases, J lost 7 bases, and 3 bases stayed unmatched. The CDR3 covers 15 residues. CDR3 sequence (DNA): TGTGCCAGCAGTTACTCGGGGACAGGGGGCCGTGGCTACACCTTC. Protein sequence: CASSYSGTGGRGYTF.

The chain is built from TRBV10-3 and TRBJ2-7; TRBD2 might be the D (5 bases). V dropped 3 bases and J dropped 5 bases, with 17 bases sitting between them. This CDR3 spans 15 amino acids. Looked up from germline, CDR1 is ENHRY and CDR2 is SYGVKD. CDR3 in amino acids: CAISDSSRGGNEQYV. The CDR3 DNA follows: TGTGCCATCAGTGATTCTTCGCGCGGAGGCAACGAGCAGTACGTC.

The chain uses TRBV6-1 and TRBJ2-1; 9 bases map to TRBD1. The germline V gene encodes CDR1 MNHNS and CDR2 SASEGT. After removal of 7 bases from V and 7 bases from J, the junction contained 5 bases not matched to a gene. This CDR3 contains 13 residues. CDR3 protein: CASIGQGRNEQFF. The DNA for the CDR3 is TGTGCCAGCATAGGACAGGGGCGTAATGAGCAGTTCTTC.

The chain joins TRBV10-1 to TRBJ2-7; a weak D match, TRBD2 (7 bases). Germline CDR1 is WNHNN and CDR2 is SYGVQD (reference sequence). Trimming cost V 0 bases and J 5 bases, with 11 bases left between them. The CDR3 runs to 14 residues. CDR3 loop: CASSESGGQNEQYF. The DNA for the CDR3 is TGCGCCAGCAGTGAGTCGGGGGGGCAAAACGAGCAGTACTTC.

This clone was seen only once. The chain carries TRBV27 and TRBJ1-6; a possible D gene is TRBD1 (5 bases). V shed 0 bases and J shed 10 bases, with 10 bases lying between them. The CDR3 covers 14 residues. CDR1 and CDR2 (germline): MNHEY, SMNVEV (reference sequence). Here the CDR3 reads CASSLSRARSPLHF. The CDR3 DNA sequence: TGTGCCAGCAGTTTATCCAGGGCACGGTCACCCCTCCACTTT.

The chain carries TRBV4-2 and TRBJ1-1, with D unclear. This CDR3 has 15 residues. The germline gives CDR1 LGHNA, CDR2 YNFKEQ. The V end lost 4 bases, the J end lost 2 bases, and 14 bases lay between the germline ends. CDR3 loop: CASSLQSRGNTEAFF. The DNA for the CDR3 is TGTGCCAGCAGCCTACAAAGCCGGGGAAACACTGAAGCTTTCTTT.

V usage is TRBV2 and J usage is TRBJ2-1; 16 bases are a match to TRBD2. Germline V gene sequence: CDR1 SNHLY, CDR2 FYNNEI. The CDR3 covers 15 residues. The V gene end was trimmed by 8 bases and the J gene end by 4 bases; junction bases not matched to a gene: 2. This CDR3 reads CASGGLAGGYNEQFF. As DNA, the CDR3 is TGTGCCAGCGGGGGACTAGCGGGGGGGTACAATGAGCAGTTCTTC. The full variable domain, its missing parts supplied by reference TRBV2 and TRBJ2-1, is EPEVTQTPSHQVTQMGQEVILRCVPISNHLYFYWYRQILGQKVEFLVSFYNNEISEKSEIFDDQFSVERPDGSNFTLKIRSTKLEDSAMYFCASGGLAGGYNEQFFGPGTRLTVL.